This T cell receptor beta chain derives from a study of low-dose radiotherapy and immunotherapy resistance in tumors. About the study: Patients were treated with intravenous nivolumab at 240 mg every two weeks and were also dosed with ipilimumab at 1 mg/kg every six weeks.

Priming of first-strand cDNA relied on TRAV- and TRBV-specific primers (covering alpha and beta chains). TCRs underwent about 22 PCR cycles of amplification with a constant-region primer and V-primer adapter. TCRdb used MiXCR to reprocess the reads, holding one entry per CDR3 protein. There are under 90,000 distinct CDR3 sequences in the sample; roughly a sixth occur only once, and 2.5% to 3.5% lies in the top ten. V shed 1 base and J 6 bases; nucleotides not matched to a gene: 18. The length of the CDR3 is 19 residues. Germline V gene lookup returns CDR1 SGHAT and CDR2 FQNNGV. Time point of the sample: before trial treatment. This clonotype occurred many times.

The sample in question was PBMCs, obtained before treatment. The chain carries TRBV11-2 and TRBJ1-3; 7 positions agree with TRBD1. This TCR was sampled from a male donor with prostate cancer. CDR3 bases: TGTGCCAGCAGCTTAGTCCTCCCGGGACAGCGATCTGGGCCAAACACCATATATTTT. It codes for CASSLVLPGQRSGPNTIYF.